Presented here are 12 T cell receptor beta chains from one specimen sequenced in a study of blood T cells in healthy people across ages. Using a J-beta primer mix together with a sample-barcoded 5' primer, a second PCR was run for roughly 7 to 11 cycles. TCRdb ran MiXCR on the 5' RACE reads and lists one entry per CDR3 protein. Of over a million distinct CDR3 sequences listed, 35% to 45% are singletons. Sequenced: blood. The receptor set was obtained from a young woman in good health.

The chain employs TRBV27 and TRBJ2-4, with 8 positions matching TRBD2. With the DNA end fitting TRBJ2-7 better, the J assignment may be wrong. This CDR3 contains 15 residues. Germline assignment: CDR1 MNHEY and CDR2 SMNVEV (reference sequence). Here the CDR3 reads CASSLIQRGLGEQYF. Here the CDR3 DNA reads TGTGCCAGCAGTTTAATCCAGCGGGGGTTGGGCGAGCAGTACTTC.

A few counts support this clonotype. V is TRBV6-5 and J is TRBJ1-1, with TRBD1 matching over 8 bases. This CDR3 comprises 12 residues. V was pared by 5 bases and J by 8 bases, with 4 bases of the junction left unmatched. Germline CDR1 MNHEY, CDR2 SVGAGI. CDR3 in amino acids: CASSTDREEAFF. The CDR3 nucleotides are TGTGCCAGCAGTACGGACAGGGAGGAAGCTTTCTTT.

This clonotype has at least ten counts. The chain employs TRBV20-1 and TRBJ1-1; 9 bases match TRBD1. From germline, CDR1 is DFQATT and CDR2 SNEGSKA (reference sequence). V dropped 7 bases and J dropped 7; count of bases not matched to a gene: 4. The length of the CDR3 is 11 residues. The chain's CDR3 is CSGGQGGEAFF. The CDR3 coding sequence is TGCAGTGGGGGACAGGGTGGTGAAGCTTTCTTT.

The chain has TRBV20-1 and TRBJ2-5; weak D call: TRBD1 (6 bases). V lost 8 bases and J 0 bases, leaving 16 bases between the germline ends. The V gene's germline CDR1 is DFQATT and CDR2 SNEGSKA (reference sequence). CDR3 size: 14 residues. CDR3 sequence: CSYSGAGDQETQYF. CDR3 DNA: TGCAGTTACTCCGGGGCAGGGGACCAAGAGACCCAGTACTTC.

The V and J genes are TRBV20-1 and TRBJ2-6; 8 bases match TRBD2. The V gene end was trimmed by 3 bases and the J gene end by 2 bases; junction bases not matched to a gene: 3. The CDR3 spans 15 residues. From germline, CDR1 is DFQATT and CDR2 SNEGSKA (reference sequence). CDR3 sequence: CSASGGAAGANVLTF. The CDR3 coding sequence is TGCAGTGCTAGCGGGGGGGCTGCTGGGGCCAACGTCCTGACTTTC.

The table lists this clonotype with a count of one. The V gene is TRBV5-1, the J gene TRBJ2-1; D remains unclear. The DNA end lines up better with TRBJ2-7; the J call may be wrong. From germline, CDR1 is SGHRS and CDR2 YFSETQ. This CDR3 comprises 16 residues. The CDR3 DNA follows: TGCGCCAGCTACCTCGAACCAGGAGCCTCAGGTAATGAGCAGTACTTC. Translation: CASYLEPGASGNEQYF.

The V gene is TRBV7-9, the J gene TRBJ1-2, with D maybe TRBD1 (5 bases). This CDR3 contains 17 residues. Germline V gives CDR1 SEHNR, CDR2 FQNEAQ (reference sequence). Trimming pared 5 bases from V and 0 bases from J, leaving 19 bases between. The CDR3 DNA sequence: TGTGCCAGCAGCCCAGGGCAGTCAGCGCTGTCTAACTATGGCTACACCTTC. This gives the protein CASSPGQSALSNYGYTF. The full variable domain, completed using reference TRBV7-9 and TRBJ1-2, is DTGVSQNPRHKITKRGQNVTFRCDPISEHNRLYWYRQTLGQGPEFLTYFQNEAQLEKSRLLSDRFSAERPKGSFSTLEIQRTEQGDSAMYLCASSPGQSALSNYGYTFGSGTRLTVV.

This clonotype was recorded a few times. V is TRBV20-1 and J is TRBJ2-3; D is undetermined. The germline V gene has CDR1 DFQATT and CDR2 SNEGSKA (reference sequence). V shed 6 bases and J shed 0 bases, with 13 bases lying between them. The CDR3 contains 14 residues. CDR3: CSAPPQRSTDTQYF. Written as DNA, the CDR3 is TGCAGTGCCCCACCCCAGAGAAGCACAGATACGCAGTATTTT.

The gene calls are TRBV6-6 and TRBJ1-2, with no clear D. Germline V gives CDR1 MNHNY, CDR2 SVGAGI (reference sequence). Trimming removed 4 bases from V and 3 bases from J, with 12 bases in between. This CDR3 is 14 amino acids long. The CDR3 loop is CASSFPERYYGYTF. DNA of the CDR3: TGTGCCAGCAGTTTTCCTGAACGGTACTATGGCTACACCTTC.

The V call is TRBV27, the J call TRBJ1-2; D uncertain. V lost 0 bases, J lost 4 bases, and 12 bases lay in between. Germline CDR1 reads MNHEY; CDR2 reads SMNVEV (reference sequence). CDR3 length: 15 residues. CDR3 in DNA: TGTGCCAGCAGTTTATCGAGCATTCCCGGCTATGGCTACACCTTC. This gives the protein CASSLSSIPGYGYTF.

The chain couples TRBV27 to TRBJ2-2, with 10 bases that match TRBD1. CDR3 length equals 15 residues. Trimming removed 5 bases from V and 4 bases from J; junction bases left unmatched: 4. Germline CDR1 and CDR2: MNHEY and SMNVEV (reference sequence). The CDR3 spells CASSPTGGFTGELFF. The CDR3 DNA reads as TGTGCCAGCAGTCCGACAGGGGGCTTCACCGGGGAGCTGTTTTTT.

This clonotype turned up a few times. This chain links TRBV12-3 or TRBV12-4 with TRBJ2-1; no definite D call. The V end was cut by 6 bases, the J end by 8 bases, with 20 bases between. The CDR3 runs to 15 residues. This chain's CDR3 is CASRPSILVGDEQFF. The CDR3 nucleotides are TGTGCCAGCAGACCATCAATTCTAGTGGGCGATGAGCAGTTCTTC.